This TCR beta chain was retrieved from a study of blood T cell repertoires in COVID-19. Study-wide context: PBMCs, B-cell-depleted T cells, or T cells were the source of the cDNA or gDNA that made up the material.

Germline loops: CDR1 SGHVS, CDR2 FQNEAQ. With V trimmed by 2 bases and J by 4 bases, 8 bases remained unmatched. The CDR3 is 16 amino acids. The repertoire was sequenced with immunoSEQ multiplex PCR; TCRdb's copy has only in-frame clones and lacks some. Among more than 35,000 clones, roughly nine tenths were seen once, and the ten largest hold about 15%. Sequencing input: peripheral blood. The chain links TRBV7-8 to TRBJ2-1, with 7 bases lining up with TRBD2. This sequence originates from a woman under 40 in a cohort sampled during active COVID-19. Written as DNA, the CDR3 is TGTGCCAGCAGCTTAACAAGACGGGACTATTACAATGAGCAGTTCTTC. It translates to CASSLTRRDYYNEQFF.